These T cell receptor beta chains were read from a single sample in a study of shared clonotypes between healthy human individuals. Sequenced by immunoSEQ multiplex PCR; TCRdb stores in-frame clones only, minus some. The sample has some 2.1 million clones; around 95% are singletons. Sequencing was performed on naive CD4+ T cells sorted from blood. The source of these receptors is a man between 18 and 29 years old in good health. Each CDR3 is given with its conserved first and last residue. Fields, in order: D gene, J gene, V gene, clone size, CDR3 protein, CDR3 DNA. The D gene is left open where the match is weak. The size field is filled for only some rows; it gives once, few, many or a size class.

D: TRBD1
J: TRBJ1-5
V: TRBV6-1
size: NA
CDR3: CASSDSLQGARQPQHF
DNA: TGTGCCAGCAGTGATTCCCTACAGGGGGCCAGGCAGCCCCAGCATTTT

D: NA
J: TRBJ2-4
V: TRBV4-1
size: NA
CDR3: CASSQGPGVKGNIQYF
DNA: TGCGCCAGCAGCCAGGGTCCAGGGGTGAAGGGAAACATTCAGTACTTC

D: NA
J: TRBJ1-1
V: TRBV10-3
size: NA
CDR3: CAISAVEHLDTEAFF
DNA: TGTGCCATCAGTGCCGTCGAGCACCTTGACACTGAAGCTTTCTTT

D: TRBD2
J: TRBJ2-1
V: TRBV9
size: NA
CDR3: CASSVELAGDNEQFF
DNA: TGTGCCAGCAGCGTAGAGCTAGCGGGGGACAATGAGCAGTTCTTC

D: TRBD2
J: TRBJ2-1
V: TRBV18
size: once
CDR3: CASSPSGTSGRNEQFF
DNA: TGTGCCAGCTCACCATCAGGCACTAGCGGGAGGAATGAGCAGTTCTTC

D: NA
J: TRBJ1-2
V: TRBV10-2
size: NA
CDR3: CASREGGGAAYGYTF
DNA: TGCGCCAGCAGGGAGGGGGGGGGCGCAGCCTATGGCTACACCTTC

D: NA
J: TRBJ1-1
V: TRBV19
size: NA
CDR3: CASSTPTGNTEAFF
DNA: TGTGCCAGTAGTACCCCGACAGGGAACACTGAAGCTTTCTTT

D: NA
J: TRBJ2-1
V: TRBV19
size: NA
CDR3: CASWAIREQFF
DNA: TGTGCCAGCTGGGCGATCCGTGAGCAGTTCTTC

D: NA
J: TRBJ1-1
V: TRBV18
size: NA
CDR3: CASSYLGNTEAFF
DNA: TGTGCCAGCTCATACTTAGGAAACACTGAAGCTTTCTTT

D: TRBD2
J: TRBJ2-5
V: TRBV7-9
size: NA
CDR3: CASSHGTSGGIMETQYF
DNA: TGTGCCAGCAGCCACGGGACTAGCGGGGGGATTATGGAGACCCAGTACTTC

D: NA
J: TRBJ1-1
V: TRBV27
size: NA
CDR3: CASSPLGFGNTEAFF
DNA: TGTGCCAGCAGCCCCCTAGGATTTGGGAACACTGAAGCTTTCTTT

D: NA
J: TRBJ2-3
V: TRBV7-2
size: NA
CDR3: CASSLDGISTDTQYF
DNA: TGTGCCAGCAGCTTGGACGGGATTAGCACAGATACGCAGTATTTT

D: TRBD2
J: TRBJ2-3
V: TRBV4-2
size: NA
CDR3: CASSQEERGGRDTQYF
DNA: TGTGCCAGCAGCCAAGAGGAGCGGGGGGGCCGGGATACGCAGTATTTT

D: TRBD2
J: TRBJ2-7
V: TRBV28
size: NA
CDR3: CASSFLAGGPYEQYF
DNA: TGTGCCAGCAGTTTCTTAGCGGGGGGGCCCTACGAGCAGTACTTC

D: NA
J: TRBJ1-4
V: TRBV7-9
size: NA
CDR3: CASIEGGVAVEKLFF
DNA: TGTGCCAGCATCGAGGGCGGGGTGGCGGTTGAAAAACTGTTTTTT

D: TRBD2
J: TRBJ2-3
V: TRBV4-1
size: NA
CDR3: CASSQETSGGASSTDTQYF
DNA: TGCGCCAGCAGCCAGGAGACTAGCGGGGGGGCCTCATCCACAGATACGCAGTATTTT

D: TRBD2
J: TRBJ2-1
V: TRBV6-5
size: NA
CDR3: CASSYSKGTSYNEQFF
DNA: TGTGCCAGCAGTTACTCGAAGGGGACTAGTTACAATGAGCAGTTCTTC

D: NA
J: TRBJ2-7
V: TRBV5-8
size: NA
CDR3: CASSLVYYSYEQYF
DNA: TGTGCCAGCAGCTTGGTTTATTACTCCTACGAGCAGTACTTC

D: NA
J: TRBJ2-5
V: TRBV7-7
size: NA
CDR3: CASSPSGLGETQYF
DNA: TGTGCTAGCAGCCCTAGTGGCCTGGGGGAGACCCAGTACTTC

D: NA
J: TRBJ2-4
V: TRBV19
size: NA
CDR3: CASSIVGRGDKNIQYF
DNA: TGTGCCAGTAGTATAGTAGGCAGGGGGGACAAAAACATTCAGTACTTC

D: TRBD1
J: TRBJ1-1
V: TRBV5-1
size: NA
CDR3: CASSPGTGAMNTEAFF
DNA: TGCGCCAGCAGCCCCGGGACAGGGGCTATGAACACTGAAGCTTTCTTT

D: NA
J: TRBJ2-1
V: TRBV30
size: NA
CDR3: CACNRPQTVKGSSEQFF
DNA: TGTGCCTGCAACCGTCCTCAAACAGTCAAAGGATCCTCTGAGCAGTTCTTC

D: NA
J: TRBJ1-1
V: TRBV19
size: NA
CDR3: CASRDTLNTEAFF
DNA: TGTGCCAGTAGGGACACCTTGAACACTGAAGCTTTCTTT

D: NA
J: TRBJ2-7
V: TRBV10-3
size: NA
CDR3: CASGRAGAYEQYF
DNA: TGTGCCAGCGGAAGAGCGGGCGCCTACGAGCAGTACTTC

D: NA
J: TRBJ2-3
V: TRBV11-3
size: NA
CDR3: CASSLYSGVPTDTQYF
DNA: TGTGCCAGCAGCTTATATTCGGGCGTTCCCACAGATACGCAGTATTTT

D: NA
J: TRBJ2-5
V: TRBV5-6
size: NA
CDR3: CASSLQFQETQYF
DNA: TGTGCCAGCAGCTTACAGTTCCAAGAGACCCAGTACTTC

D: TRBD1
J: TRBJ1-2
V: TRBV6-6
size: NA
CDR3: CASSPMARQGYGYTF
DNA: TGTGCCAGCAGCCCAATGGCCCGACAGGGCTATGGCTACACCTTC

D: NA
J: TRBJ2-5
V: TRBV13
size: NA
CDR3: CASSLRSETRQETQYF
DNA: TGTGCCAGCAGCTTAAGATCAGAGACAAGACAAGAGACCCAGTACTTC

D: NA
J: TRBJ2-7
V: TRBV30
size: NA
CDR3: CAWATGYEQYF
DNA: TGTGCCTGGGCTACAGGCTACGAGCAGTACTTC

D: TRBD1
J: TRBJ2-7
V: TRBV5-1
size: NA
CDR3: CASNRGQGSYEQYF
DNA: TGCGCCAGCAACAGGGGACAGGGGTCCTACGAGCAGTACTTC

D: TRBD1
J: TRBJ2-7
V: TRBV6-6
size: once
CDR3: CASSYMGQGAGEQYF
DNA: TGTGCCAGCAGTTATATGGGACAGGGGGCCGGGGAGCAGTACTTC

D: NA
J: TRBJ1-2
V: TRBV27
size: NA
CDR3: CASGEGGYGYTF
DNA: TGTGCCAGTGGTGAGGGCGGCTATGGCTACACCTTC

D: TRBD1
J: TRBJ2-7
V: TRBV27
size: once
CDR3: CASRGDRGDGEQYF
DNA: TGTGCCAGCAGGGGTGACAGGGGGGACGGCGAGCAGTACTTC

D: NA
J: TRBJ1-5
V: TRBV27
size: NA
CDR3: CASSLPEWGDNQPQHF
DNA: TGTGCCAGCAGCCTACCAGAGTGGGGGGATAATCAGCCCCAGCATTTT

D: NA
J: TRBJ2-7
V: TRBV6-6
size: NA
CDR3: CASSGQEGYEQYF
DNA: TGTGCCAGCAGCGGACAGGAGGGCTACGAGCAGTACTTC

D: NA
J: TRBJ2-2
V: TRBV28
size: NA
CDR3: CASSLGLSFTTGELFF
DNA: TGTGCCAGCAGTTTAGGTTTGTCGTTTACGACCGGGGAGCTGTTTTTT

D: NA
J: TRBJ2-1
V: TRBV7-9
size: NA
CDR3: CASSPRQASSYNEQFF
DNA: TGTGCCAGCAGCCCCCGTCAGGCGAGCTCCTACAATGAGCAGTTCTTC